Listed here are 3 T cell receptor beta chains from one sample, sequenced in a study of blood T cell repertoires in COVID-19. Repertoires were generated with immunoSEQ multiplex PCR, while TCRdb's copy carries only in-frame clones and drops some. The top ten hold about 3.3% of the sample, which has 240,000 or so clones, roughly 86% seen once. The sequenced material came from PBMCs or T cells enriched from blood (not recorded which). All receptors come from a woman aged 40-49 years with acute COVID-19.

This chain joins TRBV12-3 or TRBV12-4 and TRBJ2-7, with 9 bases matching TRBD1. CDR3 length: 13 amino acids. With V trimmed by 6 bases and J by 4 bases, 4 bases remained unmatched. CDR3 sequence: CASRKTGGYEQYF. CDR3 nucleotides: TGTGCCAGCAGGAAGACAGGGGGATACGAGCAGTACTTC.

The rearrangement uses TRBV14 and TRBJ2-1, with 11 bases fitting TRBD2. Looked up from germline, CDR1 is SGHDN and CDR2 is FVKESK. Trimming removed 6 bases from V and 8 bases from J; junction bases left unmatched: 3. The CDR3 is 13 amino acids. In DNA form, the CDR3 reads TGTGCCAGCAGACTAGCGGGAGCCGATGAGCAGTTCTTC. It yields the protein CASRLAGADEQFF.

The V and J genes are TRBV10-2 and TRBJ2-3; D unresolved. Germline V gene lookup returns CDR1 WSHSY and CDR2 SAAADI. The CDR3 extends over 12 amino acids. Deletions cut 5 bases from V and 1 base from J, with 4 bases between. The CDR3 nucleotides read TGCGCCAGCAGTCCCGGCACAGATACGCAGTATTTT. Its protein is CASSPGTDTQYF.